Reported below is one TCR beta chain. Its target is unknown. These data are taken from a study of cytomegalovirus exposure and HLA in healthy donors. General study results and limits: In a later analysis, TCR beta V- and J-gene trimming was associated with a missense DCLRE1C variant.

Germline V gene data show CDR1 as SGDLS and CDR2 as YYNGEE. The CDR3 runs to 16 residues. V gave up 4 bases and J gave up 5 bases; unmatched junction bases: 7. 13 Jbeta primers and 60 Vbeta primers were used for the PCR. The repertoire was sequenced with immunoSEQ multiplex PCR; TCRdb's copy has only in-frame clones and lacks some. The sample yields about 160,000 clones, 70% to 80% seen once. J is TRBJ2-2 and V is TRBV9, with 11 bases that match TRBD2. The sequencing input was PBMCs. This clonotype was obtained from a woman in her thirties or forties in good health and CMV-seronegative. This CDR3 reads CASSPQLAGETGELFF. The CDR3 DNA reads TGTGCCAGCAGCCCCCAACTAGCGGGAGAGACCGGGGAGCTGTTTTTT.